The rows below give T cell receptor beta chains drawn from one sample of a study of T cell repertoires in cytomegalovirus infection. TCRdb fed the reads into MiXCR, producing one record per CDR3 protein. The table records a few hundred thousand distinct CDR3 sequences, 20% to 25% of them present only once. The sequencing input was CD8+ T cells from PBMCs. These receptors all stem from a human donor in good health (CMV status not recorded). Some clones in this sample may be carry-over from other donors' samples. Each CDR3 is given with its conserved first and last residue. The order of the fields is clone size, V gene, J gene, D gene, CDR3 protein, CDR3 DNA. The D gene is left open where the match is weak. Expanded clones get a size class; other rows say once, few or many, or leave the size out.

abundance: .
v_gene: TRBV12-3/TRBV12-4
j_gene: TRBJ2-5
d_gene: .
CDR3aa: CASSLPSRQAALETQYF
CDR3nt: TGTGCCAGCAGTTTACCGTCTAGGCAGGCCGCATTGGAGACCCAGTACTTC

abundance: .
v_gene: TRBV28
j_gene: TRBJ2-7
d_gene: .
CDR3aa: CASSFLENYEQYF
CDR3nt: TGTGCCAGCAGTTTTCTGGAGAACTACGAGCAGTACTTC

abundance: few
v_gene: TRBV6-6
j_gene: TRBJ1-2
d_gene: TRBD1
CDR3aa: CASSWNFRDRGREKNYGYTF
CDR3nt: TGTGCCAGCAGTTGGAACTTTCGGGACAGGGGGCGCGAGAAGAACTATGGCTACACCTTC

abundance: few
v_gene: TRBV7-7
j_gene: TRBJ2-7
d_gene: .
CDR3aa: CASSLHLRAVTSYEQYF
CDR3nt: TGTGCCAGCAGCCTCCACTTGCGGGCGGTGACATCCTACGAGCAGTACTTC

abundance: .
v_gene: TRBV19
j_gene: TRBJ2-1
d_gene: .
CDR3aa: CASSILAPYNEQFF
CDR3nt: TGTGCCAGTAGTATCCTTGCGCCCTACAATGAGCAGTTCTTC

abundance: few
v_gene: TRBV7-6
j_gene: TRBJ1-1
d_gene: .
CDR3aa: CASSFLEQTSEAFF
CDR3nt: TGTGCCAGCAGCTTCCTGGAGCAGACAAGTGAAGCTTTCTTT

abundance: .
v_gene: TRBV24-1
j_gene: TRBJ1-1
d_gene: .
CDR3aa: CATTQGLDTEAFF
CDR3nt: TGTGCCACCACCCAGGGTTTGGACACTGAAGCTTTCTTT

abundance: many
v_gene: TRBV19
j_gene: TRBJ1-1
d_gene: .
CDR3aa: CASSPPGFDLNTEAFF
CDR3nt: TGTGCCAGTAGTCCCCCGGGGTTCGATCTGAACACTGAAGCTTTCTTT

abundance: few
v_gene: TRBV7-6
j_gene: TRBJ2-5
d_gene: .
CDR3aa: CASSFEGVAETQYF
CDR3nt: TGTGCCAGCAGCTTTGAGGGGGTAGCAGAGACCCAGTACTTC

abundance: .
v_gene: TRBV2
j_gene: TRBJ1-1
d_gene: .
CDR3aa: CASSPDFMRNTEAFF
CDR3nt: TGTGCCAGCAGTCCAGATTTCATGCGGAACACTGAAGCTTTCTTT

abundance: .
v_gene: TRBV10-3
j_gene: TRBJ2-7
d_gene: .
CDR3aa: CAINSIGDHEQYF
CDR3nt: TGTGCCATCAATTCTATAGGGGACCACGAGCAGTACTTC

abundance: few
v_gene: TRBV13
j_gene: TRBJ2-5
d_gene: TRBD1
CDR3aa: CASSWTGLETQYF
CDR3nt: TGTGCCAGCAGCTGGACAGGTTTAGAGACCCAGTACTTC

abundance: .
v_gene: TRBV15
j_gene: TRBJ1-4
d_gene: TRBD1
CDR3aa: CATRDRGLEKLFF
CDR3nt: TGTGCCACCAGAGACAGGGGGCTTGAAAAACTGTTTTTT

abundance: many
v_gene: TRBV4-1
j_gene: TRBJ1-5
d_gene: .
CDR3aa: CASSQEEDYQPQHF
CDR3nt: TGCGCCAGCAGCCAAGAGGAGGATTATCAGCCCCAGCATTTT

abundance: few
v_gene: TRBV4-1
j_gene: TRBJ2-5
d_gene: TRBD2
CDR3aa: CASSQVLLTASGQETQYF
CDR3nt: TGCGCCAGCAGCCAAGTGCTCCTCACGGCTAGCGGGCAAGAGACCCAGTACTTC

abundance: few
v_gene: TRBV10-3
j_gene: TRBJ2-1
d_gene: .
CDR3aa: CAISESTQGVFEFF
CDR3nt: TGTGCCATCAGTGAGTCGACACAGGGAGTTTTTGAGTTCTTC

abundance: .
v_gene: TRBV20-1
j_gene: TRBJ2-1
d_gene: TRBD1
CDR3aa: CSALQWDRGYNEQFF
CDR3nt: TGCAGTGCGCTACAGTGGGACAGGGGCTACAATGAGCAGTTCTTC

abundance: .
v_gene: TRBV6-4
j_gene: TRBJ1-6
d_gene: .
CDR3aa: CASNLQWSSYNSPLHF
CDR3nt: TGTGCCAGCAACTTGCAGTGGAGCTCCTATAATTCACCCCTCCACTTT

abundance: few
v_gene: TRBV12-5
j_gene: TRBJ2-1
d_gene: .
CDR3aa: CASVFRGSTMDEQFF
CDR3nt: TGTGCTAGTGTGTTCCGGGGCAGTACAATGGATGAGCAGTTCTTC

abundance: .
v_gene: TRBV20-1
j_gene: TRBJ2-7
d_gene: .
CDR3aa: CSADPVTVPYEQYF
CDR3nt: TGCAGTGCTGACCCAGTCACAGTACCCTACGAGCAGTACTTC

abundance: .
v_gene: TRBV20-1
j_gene: TRBJ2-2
d_gene: TRBD1
CDR3aa: CSAKDRGNTGELFF
CDR3nt: TGCAGTGCGAAGGACAGGGGGAACACCGGGGAGCTGTTTTTT

abundance: .
v_gene: TRBV5-1
j_gene: TRBJ2-2
d_gene: TRBD1
CDR3aa: CASSRDRTGELFF
CDR3nt: TGCGCCAGCAGCCGGGACAGGACCGGGGAGCTGTTTTTT